What follows are 27 T cell receptor beta chains derived from one specimen sequenced in a study of PD-L1 blockade in urothelial cancer. Specified time point: pretreatment peripheral blood. Produced via immunoSEQ multiplex PCR; TCRdb's table is partial and in-frame only. This sample has more than 40,000 clones, with 75% to 85% found just once. This specimen was PBMCs, taken around atezolizumab (anti-PD-L1) treatment. The receptor source for this set is a man aged 45-65 years with urothelial cancer.

V usage is TRBV19 and J usage is TRBJ1-2, with D unresolved. The CDR3 length is 15 residues. V was cut by 3 bases and J by 4 bases, with 15 bases left in between. Germline CDR1 LNHDA, CDR2 SQIVND (reference sequence). The CDR3 DNA follows: TGTGCCAGTAGTATTCTCGGGGAAGGGCTCTATGGCTACACCTTC. This translates into CASSILGEGLYGYTF.

The chain joins TRBV20-1 to TRBJ2-7, with D possibly being TRBD2 (6 bases). Germline CDR1 is DFQATT and CDR2 is SNEGSKA (reference sequence). This CDR3 has 11 residues. Trimming pared 5 bases from V and 4 bases from J, leaving 9 bases between. The CDR3 loop reads CSAPLAYEQYF. The CDR3 coding sequence is TGCAGTGCTCCTCTAGCGTACGAGCAGTACTTC.

The V and J genes are TRBV4-1 and TRBJ2-1; TRBD2 aligns across 9 bases. CDR3 length equals 19 residues. With 0 bases clipped from V and 0 bases from J, the junction kept 9 bases outside the gene matches. Germline V gene lookup returns CDR1 MGHRA and CDR2 YSYEKL. The CDR3 nucleotides read TGCGCCAGCAGCCAAGAGCTGAGGACTAGCGTAGCCTCCTACAATGAGCAGTTCTTC. This gives the protein CASSQELRTSVASYNEQFF.

The chain combines TRBV19 with TRBJ2-3; 8 bases map to TRBD2. Trimming cost V 4 bases and J 9 bases; bases outside gene matches: 9. Per the germline V gene, CDR1 is LNHDA and CDR2 is SQIVND (reference sequence). CDR3 size: 14 residues. DNA for the CDR3: TGTGCCAGTAGTACCCGGGGGGGCCAGTCCACGCAGTATTTT. It translates to CASSTRGGQSTQYF.

CDR3 bases: TGTGCCAGTAGTATGGCGGGACAGTCCTTATATGGCTACACCTTC. Translated, it gives CASSMAGQSLYGYTF. J is TRBJ1-2 and V is TRBV19; 7 bases are shared with TRBD1. The junction had 9 bases not matched to a gene; V was cut back by 3 bases and J by 5 bases. CDR3 length equals 15 residues. Looked up from germline, CDR1 is LNHDA and CDR2 is SQIVND (reference sequence). Looking up the rest from reference TRBV19 and TRBJ1-2 gives the full variable domain: DGGITQSPKYLFRKEGQNVTLSCEQNLNHDAMYWYRQDPGQGLRLIYYSQIVNDFQKGDIAEGYSVSREKKESFPLTVTSAQKNPTAFYLCASSMAGQSLYGYTFGSGTRLTVV.

V gene TRBV9 combines with J gene TRBJ2-5, with 9 bases that match TRBD2. Germline assignment: CDR1 SGDLS and CDR2 YYNGEE. This CDR3 is built from 16 residues. V gave up 0 bases and J gave up 3 bases; unmatched junction bases: 6. The CDR3 region has the DNA TGTGCCAGCAGCGTAGGGCGCGGGAGGGTAGAAGAGACCCAGTACTTC. Protein product: CASSVGRGRVEETQYF.

This clone was detected a few times. The chain carries TRBV9 and TRBJ1-1, with TRBD1 as a possible D gene (6 bases). V lost 4 bases, J lost 2 bases, and 15 bases lay in between. CDR3 length: 15 amino acids. CDR1 and CDR2 (germline): SGDLS, YYNGEE. This CDR3 is CASSWGIGGNTEAFF. For the CDR3, the DNA is TGTGCCAGCAGCTGGGGGATTGGGGGCAACACTGAAGCTTTCTTT.

The chain has TRBV27 and TRBJ2-7, with D perhaps matching TRBD1 (5 bases). This CDR3 is built from 16 residues. Germline V gene data show CDR1 as MNHEY and CDR2 as SMNVEV (reference sequence). V lost 4 bases and J lost 6, with 22 bases in between. Written as DNA, the CDR3 is TGTGCCAGCAGTTCCATGTTTCCCACAGGAAGGGTCGAGCAGTACTTC. Its protein product is CASSSMFPTGRVEQYF.

J is TRBJ2-4 and V is TRBV28, with D possibly TRBD2 on 5 matching bases. Germline V gene data show CDR1 as MDHEN and CDR2 as SYDVKM. This CDR3 has 13 residues. V was shortened by 6 bases and J by 5 bases, with 11 bases between the two germline ends. The CDR3 DNA follows: TGTGCCAGCAGGCTTATGGGAGAAAACATTCAGTACTTC. It translates to CASRLMGENIQYF.

The chain combines TRBV27 with TRBJ1-5, with D perhaps matching TRBD1 (5 bases). This CDR3 has 14 amino acids. V dropped 3 bases and J dropped 1 base, with 7 bases sitting between them. Germline CDR1 MNHEY, CDR2 SMNVEV (reference sequence). The DNA for the CDR3 is TGTGCCAGCAGTTTTAGGGGCAGCAATCAGCCCCAGCATTTT. Its translation is CASSFRGSNQPQHF.

V usage is TRBV14 and J usage is TRBJ2-1, with TRBD1 identical over 8 bases. The CDR3 runs to 15 residues. Looked up from germline, CDR1 is SGHDN and CDR2 is FVKESK. The ends lost 1 base at V and 7 bases at J; junction bases unmatched: 6. The chain's CDR3 is CASSQAGGSGNEQFF. CDR3 nucleotide sequence: TGTGCCAGCAGCCAAGCAGGGGGCAGTGGGAATGAGCAGTTCTTC.

This clone has a handful of counts. The chain has TRBV7-9 and TRBJ2-5; D not resolved. Deletions cut 2 bases from V and 2 bases from J, with 9 bases between. Germline-derived CDR1 and CDR2 are SEHNR and FQNEAQ (reference sequence). CDR3 length equals 14 residues. CDR3: CASSLISFQETQYF. In DNA form, the CDR3 reads TGTGCCAGCAGCTTAATTAGTTTTCAAGAGACCCAGTACTTC.

In nucleotides, the CDR3 is TGTGCCAGCAGCGTTAGACAGGGGAACACTGAAGCTTTCTTT. Protein: CASSVRQGNTEAFF. The chain combines TRBV7-2 with TRBJ1-1, with TRBD1 matching 7 bases. Germline values: CDR1 SGHTA, CDR2 FQGNSA. The CDR3 sequence is 14 residues long. Unmatched junction bases numbered 4, after V lost 5 bases and J lost 1 base.

The V and J genes are TRBV5-1 and TRBJ2-5; 7 nucleotides align to TRBD1. Trimming removed 4 bases from V and 6 bases from J; junction bases left unmatched: 9. CDR1 is SGHRS and CDR2 is YFSETQ in the germline V gene. The length of the CDR3 is 14 residues. CDR3 protein: CASSVGQMKKTQYF. The DNA of the CDR3 is TGCGCCAGCAGCGTGGGACAGATGAAGAAGACCCAGTACTTC.

This clone was recorded a few times. The rearrangement uses TRBV2 and TRBJ1-4; 7 bases align to TRBD1. This CDR3 has 12 residues. J gave up 8 bases and V 5 bases, and 2 bases lay outside the gene matches. Germline-derived CDR1 and CDR2 are SNHLY and FYNNEI. In DNA form, the CDR3 reads TGTGCCAGCAGTTTGGACAGGGAAAAACTGTTTTTT. This codes for CASSLDREKLFF.

The chain has TRBV9 and TRBJ1-1; a weak D match, TRBD1 (6 bases). Germline lookup yields CDR1 SGDLS and CDR2 YYNGEE. The CDR3 consists of 14 residues. Trimming removed 4 bases at V and 3 bases at J, with 13 bases between. CDR3 in DNA: TGTGCCAGCAGCCCGGGGGGACACTACACTGAAGCTTTCTTT. It yields the protein CASSPGGHYTEAFF.

The chain has TRBV6-1 and TRBJ1-3, with 10 nucleotides matching TRBD1. After removal of 9 bases from V and 4 bases from J, the junction contained 6 bases not matched to a gene. In germline, CDR1 is MNHNS, CDR2 SASEGT. The CDR3 loop spans 14 amino acids. The CDR3 protein is CASWDRGRGNTIYF. The CDR3 coding sequence is TGTGCCAGTTGGGACAGGGGCCGGGGAAACACCATATATTTT.

The CDR3 region is CASSSGTSRQETQYF. CDR3 bases: TGCGCCAGTTCAAGCGGGACATCTAGACAAGAGACCCAGTACTTC. The chain carries TRBV5-1 and TRBJ2-5; maybe TRBD2 (7 bases). Germline CDR1 reads SGHRS; CDR2 reads YFSETQ. V lost 8 bases, J lost 2 bases, and 19 bases lay in between. The CDR3 is made up of 15 amino acids.

The chain joins TRBV28 to TRBJ2-7, with D perhaps TRBD1 (5 bases). Germline V lookup: CDR1 MDHEN, CDR2 SYDVKM. Trimming stripped 1 base from V and 2 bases from J, with 9 bases between. The CDR3 has 14 residues. This CDR3 reads CASSLSGPPYEQYV. CDR3 DNA: TGTGCCAGCAGTTTATCAGGGCCTCCCTACGAGCAGTACGTC.

The V call is TRBV9, the J call TRBJ2-7, with TRBD2 identical over 8 bases. Germline-derived CDR1 and CDR2 are SGDLS and YYNGEE. J gave up 0 bases and V 0 bases, and 8 bases lay outside the gene matches. The CDR3 is 17 amino acids. CDR3 residues: CASSVGGSGTYSYEQYF. The CDR3 nucleotides read TGTGCCAGCAGCGTAGGGGGTAGCGGGACTTACTCCTACGAGCAGTACTTC. Full variable domain (rest looked up from reference TRBV9 and TRBJ2-7): DSGVTQTPKHLITATGQRVTLRCSPRSGDLSVYWYQQSLDQGLQFLIQYYNGEERAKGNILERFSAQQFPDLHSELNLSSLELGDSALYFCASSVGGSGTYSYEQYFGPGTRLTVT.

V and J are TRBV7-3 and TRBJ2-1, with 12 bases aligning to TRBD2. CDR3 length equals 14 residues. Germline V gene data show CDR1 as SGHTA and CDR2 as FQGTGA. V lost 5 bases and J lost 8; bases outside the gene matches: 4. CDR3 loop: CASSLAGGVDEQFF. Here the CDR3 DNA reads TGTGCCAGCAGCCTAGCGGGAGGGGTCGATGAGCAGTTCTTC.

J is TRBJ2-6 and V is TRBV5-1, with a weak D call TRBD2 (7 bases). This CDR3 is 18 amino acids long. The V gene's germline CDR1 is SGHRS and CDR2 YFSETQ. Trimming stripped 1 base from V and 1 base from J, with 15 bases between. The CDR3 loop reads CASSLLYREGSGANVLTF. The CDR3 DNA is TGCGCCAGCAGCTTGCTTTACAGGGAGGGGTCTGGGGCCAACGTCCTGACTTTC.

The J gene is TRBJ2-1, the V gene TRBV9; perhaps TRBD2 as D (5 bases). The CDR3 has 14 amino acids. Trimming stripped 3 bases from V and 3 bases from J, with 10 bases between. Germline values: CDR1 SGDLS, CDR2 YYNGEE. The CDR3 DNA is TGTGCCAGCAGCGCTAGCTCTCGCTACAATGAGCAGTTCTTC. This codes for CASSASSRYNEQFF.

The rearrangement links TRBV30 to TRBJ1-2; D might be TRBD1 (6 bases). This CDR3 has 13 residues. The germline V gene has CDR1 GTSNPN and CDR2 SVGIG (reference sequence). V was shortened by 2 bases and J by 8 bases, with 15 bases between the two germline ends. The CDR3 nucleotides read TGTGCCTGGAGTCTCCGGGGGGCTGGGGGCTACACCTTC. Protein product: CAWSLRGAGGYTF.

V and J are TRBV27 and TRBJ1-5, with D possibly matching TRBD1 (5 bases). The V gene lost 1 base and the J gene lost 5 bases, with 15 bases spanning the gap. Germline CDR1 is MNHEY and CDR2 is SMNVEV (reference sequence). The CDR3 loop spans 16 amino acids. This CDR3 reads CASSLYAGRWDQPQHF. The CDR3 nucleotides read TGTGCCAGCAGTTTATACGCAGGGCGGTGGGATCAGCCCCAGCATTTT.

The sample holds one count of this clone. V usage is TRBV18 and J usage is TRBJ2-3; 8 bases line up with TRBD1. This CDR3 has 14 amino acids. Germline CDR1 reads KGHSH; CDR2 reads LQKENI. Losses at the gene ends were 3 bases for V and 2 bases for J; bases not matched to a gene: 1. The CDR3 is CASSPDRVTDTQYF. The CDR3 nucleotides read TGTGCCAGCTCACCGGACAGGGTCACAGATACGCAGTATTTT.

The J gene is TRBJ1-1, the V gene TRBV2; D not resolved. The CDR3 covers 14 residues. V gave up 7 bases and J gave up 0 bases, with 12 bases separating them. Germline V lookup: CDR1 SNHLY, CDR2 FYNNEI. In DNA, the CDR3 is TGTGCCAGCAAATTGAGGGAAATGAACACTGAAGCTTTCTTT. This encodes CASKLREMNTEAFF.